This T cell receptor beta chain was found in a study of vaccination and CD4 T cells after COVID-19. Sequencing of cultured CD4+ T cell DNA used the Oncomine TCR Beta short-read assay. One entry per CDR3 protein, called by TCRdb with MiXCR from the PCR reads. There are 15,000 to 20,000 distinct CDR3 sequences in the sample; about 40% occur only once, and 25% to 35% lies in the top ten. The CDR3 loop spans 18 amino acids. Losses at the gene ends were 4 bases for V and 1 base for J; bases not matched to a gene: 11. The germline CDR1 and CDR2 sequences are SNHLY and FYNNEI. The treatment here: approximately 10-day PBMC culture with coronavirus spike peptide pools or control peptides (ViraFEST assay). Cultures of PBMCs, a few million per well, were set up with about 9.4 IU/ml IL-2 and around 9.8 ug/ml peptide pools. For this clonotype: Its target is unknown.

This chain uses TRBV2 with TRBJ1-5; TRBD1 matches at 9 bases. Source: CD4+ T cells from blood, cultured in vitro, taken before SARS-CoV-2 vaccination. The sequence derives from a human donor who received a COVID-19 vaccine. CDR3 sequence: CASSAGQGPLGSNQPQHF. The CDR3 DNA is TGTGCCAGCAGTGCAGGACAGGGGCCGTTGGGGAGCAATCAGCCCCAGCATTTT.